This T cell receptor (beta chain) was identified in a study of cytomegalovirus exposure and HLA in healthy donors. In germline, CDR1 is MNHNY, CDR2 SVGAGI (reference sequence). Trimming removed 6 bases from V and 9 bases from J, with 11 bases in between. This CDR3 spans 11 amino acids. Comments on this clone: What it recognizes is unknown.

The PCR had 60 Vbeta and 13 Jbeta primers. The data were produced by immunoSEQ multiplex PCR, yet TCRdb's version contains in-frame clones alone and is incomplete. Here the sample spans fewer than 20,000 clones, about 84% being singletons. General observations from the study: Clonal expansion was found to be greater in HLA-associated TCR beta chains than in equally common others in a later analysis.

The chain has TRBV6-6 and TRBJ2-5; D remains unclear. The source material was PBMCs. The receptor's source is a human donor in good health. The CDR3 DNA follows: TGTGCCAGCAGCGACCGGGTGTCCCAGTACTTC. Protein product: CASSDRVSQYF.